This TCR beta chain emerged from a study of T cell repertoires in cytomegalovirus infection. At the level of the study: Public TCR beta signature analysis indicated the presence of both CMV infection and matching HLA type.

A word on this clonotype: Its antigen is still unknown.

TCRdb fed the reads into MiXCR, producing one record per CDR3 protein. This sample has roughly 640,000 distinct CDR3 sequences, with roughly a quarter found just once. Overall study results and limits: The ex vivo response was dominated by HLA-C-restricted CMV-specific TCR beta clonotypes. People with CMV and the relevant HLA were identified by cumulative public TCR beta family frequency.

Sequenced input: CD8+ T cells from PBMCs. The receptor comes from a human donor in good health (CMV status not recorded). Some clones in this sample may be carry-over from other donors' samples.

The CDR3 region has the DNA TGTGCCAGCAGCTTTAACAGTATGAACACTGAAGCTTTCTTT. This encodes CASSFNSMNTEAFF. The genes are TRBV5-5 and TRBJ1-1; D unclear. V lost 2 bases, J lost 0 bases, and 8 bases lay in between. CDR3 size: 14 residues. The germline gives CDR1 SGHKS, CDR2 YYEKEE (reference sequence).